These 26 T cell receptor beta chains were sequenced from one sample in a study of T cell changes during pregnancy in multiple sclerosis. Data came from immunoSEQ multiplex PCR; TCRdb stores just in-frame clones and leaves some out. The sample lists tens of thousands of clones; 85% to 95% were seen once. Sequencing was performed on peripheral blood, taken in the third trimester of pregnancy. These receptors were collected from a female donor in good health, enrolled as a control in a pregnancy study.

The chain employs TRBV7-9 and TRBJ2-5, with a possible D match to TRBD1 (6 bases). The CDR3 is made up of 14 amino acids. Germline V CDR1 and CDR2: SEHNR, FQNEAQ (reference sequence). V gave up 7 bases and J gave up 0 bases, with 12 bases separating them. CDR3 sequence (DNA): TGTGCCAGCACTTTCGGGACAAACCAAGAGACCCAGTACTTC. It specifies CASTFGTNQETQYF.

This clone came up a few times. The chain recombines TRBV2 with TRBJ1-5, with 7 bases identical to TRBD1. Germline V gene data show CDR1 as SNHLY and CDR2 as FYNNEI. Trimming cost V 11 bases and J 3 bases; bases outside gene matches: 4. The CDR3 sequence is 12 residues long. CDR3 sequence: CACQGDNQPQHF. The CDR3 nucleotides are TGTGCCTGTCAGGGGGACAATCAGCCCCAGCATTTT.

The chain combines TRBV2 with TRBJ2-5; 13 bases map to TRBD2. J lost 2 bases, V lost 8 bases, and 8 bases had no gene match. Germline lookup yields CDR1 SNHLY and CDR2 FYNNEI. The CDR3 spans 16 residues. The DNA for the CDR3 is TGTGCCAGCCTCTTAACTAGCGGGAGGGTACAAGAGACCCAGTACTTC. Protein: CASLLTSGRVQETQYF.

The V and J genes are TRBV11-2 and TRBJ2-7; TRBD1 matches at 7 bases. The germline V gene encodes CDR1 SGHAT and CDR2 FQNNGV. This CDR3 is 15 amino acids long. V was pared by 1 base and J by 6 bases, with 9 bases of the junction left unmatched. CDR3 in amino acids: CASSLVGTELSEQYF. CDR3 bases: TGTGCCAGCAGCTTAGTTGGGACAGAGCTTTCCGAGCAGTACTTC.

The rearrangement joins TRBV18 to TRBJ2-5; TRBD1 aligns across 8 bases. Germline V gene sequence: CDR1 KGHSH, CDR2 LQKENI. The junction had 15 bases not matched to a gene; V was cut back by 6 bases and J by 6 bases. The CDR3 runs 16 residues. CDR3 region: CASSPDLQGARKTQYF. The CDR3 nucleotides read TGTGCCAGCTCTCCGGATCTTCAGGGGGCGCGGAAGACCCAGTACTTC.

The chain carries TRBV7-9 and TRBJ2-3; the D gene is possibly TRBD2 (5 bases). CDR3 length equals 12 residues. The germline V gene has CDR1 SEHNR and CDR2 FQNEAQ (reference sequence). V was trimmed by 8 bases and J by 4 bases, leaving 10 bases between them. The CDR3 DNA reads TGTGCCAGCTCGGGGTCGGCAGATACGCAGTATTTT. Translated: CASSGSADTQYF.

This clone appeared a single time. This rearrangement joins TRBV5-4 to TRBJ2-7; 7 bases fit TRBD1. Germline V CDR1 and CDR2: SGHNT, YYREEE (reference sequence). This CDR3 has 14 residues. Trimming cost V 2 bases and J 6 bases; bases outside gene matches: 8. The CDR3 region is CASSFGQEDSEQYF. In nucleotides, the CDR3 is TGTGCCAGCAGCTTTGGACAGGAAGACAGCGAGCAGTACTTC.

The CDR3 spells CASSQRAGETTNEKLFF. The CDR3 bases are TGCGCCAGCAGCCAACGTGCAGGGGAAACAACTAATGAAAAACTGTTTTTT. The chain joins TRBV4-1 to TRBJ1-4; weak D call: TRBD1 (6 bases). The V and J ends lost 2 bases and 0 bases respectively, with 13 bases between them. The CDR3 totals 17 residues. CDR1 is MGHRA and CDR2 is YSYEKL in the germline V gene.

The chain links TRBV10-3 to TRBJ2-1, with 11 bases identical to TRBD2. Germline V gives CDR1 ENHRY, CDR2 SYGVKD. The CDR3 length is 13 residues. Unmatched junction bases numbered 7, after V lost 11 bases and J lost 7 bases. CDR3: CAAGLAGGNEQFF. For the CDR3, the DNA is TGTGCCGCCGGCCTAGCGGGAGGTAATGAGCAGTTCTTC.

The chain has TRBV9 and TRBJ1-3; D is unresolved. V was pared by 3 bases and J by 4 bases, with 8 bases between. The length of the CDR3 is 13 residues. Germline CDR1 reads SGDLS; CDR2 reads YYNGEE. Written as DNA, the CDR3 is TGTGCCAGCAGCGCTCACACGGGAAACACCATATATTTT. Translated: CASSAHTGNTIYF.

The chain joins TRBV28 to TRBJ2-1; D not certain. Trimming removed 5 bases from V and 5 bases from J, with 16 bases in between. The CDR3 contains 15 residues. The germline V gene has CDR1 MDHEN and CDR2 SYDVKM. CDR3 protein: CASSTAATHNNEQFF. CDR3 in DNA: TGTGCCAGCAGTACCGCGGCCACTCACAACAATGAGCAGTTCTTC.

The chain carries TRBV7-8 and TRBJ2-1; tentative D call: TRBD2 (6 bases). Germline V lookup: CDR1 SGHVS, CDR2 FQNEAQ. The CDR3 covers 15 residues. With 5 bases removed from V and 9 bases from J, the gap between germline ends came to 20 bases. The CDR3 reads CASSPREQRGSEQFF. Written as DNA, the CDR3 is TGTGCCAGCAGCCCCCGGGAGCAAAGGGGTAGTGAGCAGTTCTTC.

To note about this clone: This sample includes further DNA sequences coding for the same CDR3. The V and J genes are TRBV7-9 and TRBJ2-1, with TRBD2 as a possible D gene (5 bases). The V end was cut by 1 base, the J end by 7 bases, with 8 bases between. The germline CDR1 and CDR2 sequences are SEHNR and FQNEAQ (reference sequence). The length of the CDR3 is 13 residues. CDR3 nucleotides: TGTGCCAGCAGCTTAGGCGGGCGGAATGAGCAGTTCTTC. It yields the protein CASSLGGRNEQFF.

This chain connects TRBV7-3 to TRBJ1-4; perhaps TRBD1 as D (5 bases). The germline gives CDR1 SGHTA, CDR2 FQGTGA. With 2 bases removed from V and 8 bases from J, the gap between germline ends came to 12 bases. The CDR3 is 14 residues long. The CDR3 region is CASSLRSQGEKLFF. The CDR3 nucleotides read TGTGCCAGCAGCTTACGGTCCCAGGGCGAAAAACTGTTTTTT.

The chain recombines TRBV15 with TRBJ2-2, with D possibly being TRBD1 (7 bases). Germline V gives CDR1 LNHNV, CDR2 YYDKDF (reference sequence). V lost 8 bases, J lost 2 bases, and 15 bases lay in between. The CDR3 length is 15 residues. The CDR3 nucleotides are TGTGCCACCTTTGCAGGGGGGCCAAACACCGGGGAGCTGTTTTTT. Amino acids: CATFAGGPNTGELFF. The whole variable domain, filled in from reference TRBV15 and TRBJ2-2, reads DAMVIQNPRYQVTQFGKPVTLSCSQTLNHNVMYWYQQKSSQAPKLLFHYYDKDFNNEADTPDNFQSRRPNTSFCFLDIRSPGLGDTAMYLCATFAGGPNTGELFFGEGSRLTVL.

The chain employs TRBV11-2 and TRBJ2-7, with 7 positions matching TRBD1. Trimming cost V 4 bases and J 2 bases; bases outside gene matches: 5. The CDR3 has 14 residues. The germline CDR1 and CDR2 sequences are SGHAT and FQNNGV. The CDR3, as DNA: TGTGCCAGCAGCTCGAGGACAGGCGCCTACGAGCAGTACTTC. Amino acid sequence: CASSSRTGAYEQYF.

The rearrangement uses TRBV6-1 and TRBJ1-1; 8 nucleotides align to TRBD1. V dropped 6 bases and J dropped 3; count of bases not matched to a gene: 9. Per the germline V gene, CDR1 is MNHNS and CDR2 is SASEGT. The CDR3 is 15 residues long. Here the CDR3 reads CASSAYMTGDTEAFF. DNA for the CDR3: TGTGCCAGCAGCGCGTACATGACAGGGGACACTGAAGCTTTCTTT.

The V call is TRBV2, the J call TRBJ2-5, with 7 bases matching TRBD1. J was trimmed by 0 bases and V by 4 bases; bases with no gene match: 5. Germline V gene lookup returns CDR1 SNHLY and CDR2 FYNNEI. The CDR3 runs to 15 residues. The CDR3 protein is CASSGQGVYQETQYF. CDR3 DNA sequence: TGTGCCAGCAGTGGACAGGGAGTGTACCAAGAGACCCAGTACTTC.

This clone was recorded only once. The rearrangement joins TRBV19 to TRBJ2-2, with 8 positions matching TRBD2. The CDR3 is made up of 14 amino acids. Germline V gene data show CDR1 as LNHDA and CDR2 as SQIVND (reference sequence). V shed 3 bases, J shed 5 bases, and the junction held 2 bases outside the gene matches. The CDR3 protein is CASSMGLETGELFF. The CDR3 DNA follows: TGTGCCAGTAGTATGGGACTAGAGACCGGGGAGCTGTTTTTT.

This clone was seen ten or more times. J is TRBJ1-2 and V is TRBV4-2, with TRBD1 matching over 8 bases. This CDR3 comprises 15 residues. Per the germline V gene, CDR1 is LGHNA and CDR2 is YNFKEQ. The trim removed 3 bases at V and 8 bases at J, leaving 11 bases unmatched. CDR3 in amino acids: CASSQAQGVVEGYTF. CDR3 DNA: TGTGCCAGCAGCCAGGCACAGGGGGTTGTAGAGGGCTACACCTTC.

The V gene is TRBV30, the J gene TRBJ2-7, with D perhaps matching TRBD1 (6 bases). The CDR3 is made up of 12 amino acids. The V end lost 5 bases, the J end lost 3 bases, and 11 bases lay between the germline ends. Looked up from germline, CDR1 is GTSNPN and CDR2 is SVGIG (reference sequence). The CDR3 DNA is TGTGCCTGGGGGACAAGAAACTACGAGCAGTACTTC. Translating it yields CAWGTRNYEQYF.

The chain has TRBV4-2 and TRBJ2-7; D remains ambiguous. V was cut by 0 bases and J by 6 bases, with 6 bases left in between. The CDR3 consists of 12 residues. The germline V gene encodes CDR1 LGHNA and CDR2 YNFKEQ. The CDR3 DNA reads TGTGCCAGCAGCCAAGATGGCCCCGAGCAGTACTTC. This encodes CASSQDGPEQYF.

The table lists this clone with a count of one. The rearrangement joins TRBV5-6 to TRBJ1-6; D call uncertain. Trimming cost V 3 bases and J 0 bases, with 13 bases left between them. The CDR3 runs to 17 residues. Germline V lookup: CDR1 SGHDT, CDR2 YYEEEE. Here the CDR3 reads CASSSLAGLSYNSPLHF. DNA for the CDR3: TGTGCCAGCAGCTCTCTGGCCGGACTCTCCTATAATTCACCCCTCCACTTT.

The CDR3 spells CASSYTPGWRDGYTF. CDR3 coding DNA: TGTGCCAGCAGTTACACGCCAGGGTGGAGGGATGGCTACACCTTC. The chain employs TRBV6-5 and TRBJ1-2; a possible D gene is TRBD1 (5 bases). CDR3 length equals 15 residues. Per the germline V gene, CDR1 is MNHEY and CDR2 is SVGAGI. The ends were cut back, 2 bases at V and 6 bases at J, with 16 bases in the middle.

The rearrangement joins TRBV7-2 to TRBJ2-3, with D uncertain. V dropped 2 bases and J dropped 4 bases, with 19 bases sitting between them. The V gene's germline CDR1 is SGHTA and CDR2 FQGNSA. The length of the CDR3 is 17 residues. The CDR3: CASSLRDLGELADTQYF. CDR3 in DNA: TGTGCCAGCAGCTTACGAGATCTAGGCGAGTTGGCAGATACGCAGTATTTT.

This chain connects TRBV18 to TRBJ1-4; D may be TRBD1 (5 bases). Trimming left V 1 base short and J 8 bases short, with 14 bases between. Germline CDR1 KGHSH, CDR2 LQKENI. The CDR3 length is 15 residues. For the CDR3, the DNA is TGTGCCAGCTCACCACGCGGGGCCGCCGGAGAAAAACTGTTTTTT. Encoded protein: CASSPRGAAGEKLFF. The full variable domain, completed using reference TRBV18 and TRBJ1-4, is NAGVMQNPRHLVRRRGQEARLRCSPMKGHSHVYWYRQLPEEGLKFMVYLQKENIIDESGMPKERFSAEFPKEGPSILRIQQVVRGDSAAYFCASSPRGAAGEKLFFGSGTQLSVL.